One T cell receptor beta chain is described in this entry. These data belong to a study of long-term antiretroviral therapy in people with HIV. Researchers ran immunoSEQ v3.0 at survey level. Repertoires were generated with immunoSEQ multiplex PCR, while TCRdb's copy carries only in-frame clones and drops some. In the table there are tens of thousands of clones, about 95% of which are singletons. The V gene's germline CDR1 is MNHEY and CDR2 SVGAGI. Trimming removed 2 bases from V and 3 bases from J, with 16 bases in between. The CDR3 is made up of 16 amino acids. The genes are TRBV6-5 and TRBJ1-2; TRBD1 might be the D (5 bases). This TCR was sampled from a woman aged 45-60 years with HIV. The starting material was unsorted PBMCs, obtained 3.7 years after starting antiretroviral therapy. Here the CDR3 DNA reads TGTGCCAGCAGTTACAAGGGGCCGCCGGGGTACTATGGCTACACCTTC. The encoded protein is CASSYKGPPGYYGYTF.